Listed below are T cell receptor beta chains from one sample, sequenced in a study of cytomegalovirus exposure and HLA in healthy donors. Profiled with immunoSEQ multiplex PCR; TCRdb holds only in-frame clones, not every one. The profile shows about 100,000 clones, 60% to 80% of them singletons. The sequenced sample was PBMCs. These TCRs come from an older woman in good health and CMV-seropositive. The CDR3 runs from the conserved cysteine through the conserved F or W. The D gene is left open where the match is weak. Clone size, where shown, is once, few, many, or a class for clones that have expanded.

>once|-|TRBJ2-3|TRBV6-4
TGTGCCAGCGCCGAACAGGGAACAGATACGCAGTATTTT
CASAEQGTDTQYF
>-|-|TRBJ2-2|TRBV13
TGTGCCAGCAGCCCGTCCCGGGACACCGGGGAGCTGTTTTTT
CASSPSRDTGELFF
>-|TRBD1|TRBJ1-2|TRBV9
TGTGCCAGCAGCGTAGCTTGGCCAGGGGGCTCTAACTATGGCTACACCTTC
CASSVAWPGGSNYGYTF
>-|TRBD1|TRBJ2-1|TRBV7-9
TGTGCCAGCAGCCCCCCCGGGACAGGGTACTACAATGAGCAGTTCTTC
CASSPPGTGYYNEQFF
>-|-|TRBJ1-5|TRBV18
TGTGCCAGCTCTTTAGCCCCAGGGGTGGATGGGCAGCCCCAGCATTTT
CASSLAPGVDGQPQHF
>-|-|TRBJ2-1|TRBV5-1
TGCGCCAGCAGCAGTAACTCCCCCCGGGGGGAGCAGTTCTTC
CASSSNSPRGEQFF
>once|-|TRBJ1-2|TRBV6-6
TGTGCCAGCAGTCCTGGGCGGGACGATACTAACTATGGCTACACCTTC
CASSPGRDDTNYGYTF
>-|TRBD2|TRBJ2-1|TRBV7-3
TGTGCCAGCAGCTTAGGCGGGAGTAGCAATGAGCAGTTCTTC
CASSLGGSSNEQFF
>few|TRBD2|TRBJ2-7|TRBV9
TGTGCCAGCAGCCCGGGAGGGTTCGGAATAGGGGAGCAGTACTTC
CASSPGGFGIGEQYF
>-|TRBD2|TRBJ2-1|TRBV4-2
TGTGCCAGCAGCATGGGACTAGCGGGAGTGAGCTACAATGAGCAGTTCTTC
CASSMGLAGVSYNEQFF
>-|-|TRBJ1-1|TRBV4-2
TGTGCCAGCAGCCCTCGCCCTTACGGTACAGGGCCGGCTTTCTTT
CASSPRPYGTGPAFF
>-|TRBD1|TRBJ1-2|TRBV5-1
TGCGCCAGCAGCTTAGGACAGGGTCGTGGCTACACCTTC
CASSLGQGRGYTF
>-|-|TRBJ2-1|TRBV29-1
TGCAGCGCCGCGCCGGGACTCTACAATGAGCAGTTCTTC
CSAAPGLYNEQFF
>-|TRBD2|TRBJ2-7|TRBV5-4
TGTGCCAGCAGCTTGGACACTAGCGGTTTCTACGAGCAGTACTTC
CASSLDTSGFYEQYF
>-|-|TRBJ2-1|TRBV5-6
TGTGCCAGCAGCTTGAACCCCGGGACATGGTCCAATGAGCAGTTCTTC
CASSLNPGTWSNEQFF
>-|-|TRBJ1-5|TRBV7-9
TGTGCCAGCAGCCCCGGTTTAAGTCAGCCCCAGCATTTT
CASSPGLSQPQHF
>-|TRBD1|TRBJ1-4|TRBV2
TGTGCCAGCAGTGCTGGACAGGCGATTAATGAAAAACTGTTTTTT
CASSAGQAINEKLFF
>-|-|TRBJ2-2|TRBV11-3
TGTGCCAGCAGCTTAGATCCGGTCCGAGGCGGGGAGCTGTTTTTT
CASSLDPVRGGELFF
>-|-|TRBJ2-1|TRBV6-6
TGTGCCAGCAGTTACGGGCCCTCCAATGAGCAGTTCTTC
CASSYGPSNEQFF
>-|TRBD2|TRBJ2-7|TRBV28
TGTGCCAGCTGGGGAGGGGTGGAAGACGAGCAGTACTTC
CASWGGVEDEQYF
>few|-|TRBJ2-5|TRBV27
TGTGCCAGCTGGGGGCTCCGGGGCCAAGAGACCCAGTACTTC
CASWGLRGQETQYF
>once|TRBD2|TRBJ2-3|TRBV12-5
TGTGCTAGTGGCCCCGGGACTAGCGGTAACACAGATACGCAGTATTTT
CASGPGTSGNTDTQYF
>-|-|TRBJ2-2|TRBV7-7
TGTGCTAGCAGCTTAGCGAGCGGGACCGGGGAGCTGTTTTTT
CASSLASGTGELFF
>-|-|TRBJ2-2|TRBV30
TGTGCCTGGAGTCCGGAGACCGGGGAGCTGTTTTTT
CAWSPETGELFF
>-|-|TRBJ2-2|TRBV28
TGTGCCAGCAGTTTTTCGGGCAGGGGAGCCGGGGAGCTGTTTTTT
CASSFSGRGAGELFF
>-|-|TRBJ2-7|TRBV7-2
TGTGCCAGCAGCCTAACGACTAGAGACTACGAGCAGTACTTC
CASSLTTRDYEQYF
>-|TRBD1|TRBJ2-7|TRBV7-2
TGTGCCAGCAGCCCCTACCCGGACAGGTACGAGCAGTACTTC
CASSPYPDRYEQYF
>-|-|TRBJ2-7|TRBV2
TGTGCCAGCGAGGAGAGGGTGGAGCAGTACTTC
CASEERVEQYF
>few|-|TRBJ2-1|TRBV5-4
TGTGCCAGCAGCCCCGGGACAATGAACAATGAGCAGTTCTTC
CASSPGTMNNEQFF
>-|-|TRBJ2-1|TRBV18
TGTGCCAGCTCAGGGGGGGCCTTGTACAATGAGCAGTTCTTC
CASSGGALYNEQFF
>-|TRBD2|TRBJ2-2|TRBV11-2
TGTGCCAGCAGCTTTAACGCGGGAGGGACAAACACCGGGGAGCTGTTTTTT
CASSFNAGGTNTGELFF
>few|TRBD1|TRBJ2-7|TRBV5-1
TGCGCCAGCAGCTCCGACAGGGCATCCTACGAGCAGTACTTC
CASSSDRASYEQYF
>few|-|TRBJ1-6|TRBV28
TGTGCCAGCACCATGGCCGGACAGACCAATTCACCCCTCCACTTT
CASTMAGQTNSPLHF
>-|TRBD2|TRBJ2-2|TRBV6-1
TGTGCCAGCACCCCAAGCGGGGCCGGGGAGCTGTTTTTT
CASTPSGAGELFF
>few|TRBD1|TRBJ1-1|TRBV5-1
TGCGCCAGCAGCAGGGGACAGGGGATTATGAACACTGAAGCTTTCTTT
CASSRGQGIMNTEAFF
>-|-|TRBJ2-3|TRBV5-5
TGTGCCAGCAGCTTGGGTGCGGGGACCACAGATACGCAGTATTTT
CASSLGAGTTDTQYF
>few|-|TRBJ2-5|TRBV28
TGTGCCAGCAGTTTTTGGGGGGAAGAGACCCAGTACTTC
CASSFWGEETQYF
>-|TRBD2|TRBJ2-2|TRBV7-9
TGTGCCAGCAGCTTGCTAGCGGGGTTGAACACCGGGGAGCTGTTTTTT
CASSLLAGLNTGELFF
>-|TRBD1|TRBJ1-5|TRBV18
TGTGCCAGCTCACTTGGACAGGCAAATCAGCCCCAGCATTTT
CASSLGQANQPQHF
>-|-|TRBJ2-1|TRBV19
TGTGCCAGTAGTATGGACGGGAGCTCCTACAATGAGCAGTTCTTC
CASSMDGSSYNEQFF
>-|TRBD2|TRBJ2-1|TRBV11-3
TGTGCCAGCAGCCTAACTTGGGGGAGGGACAATGAGCAGTTCTTC
CASSLTWGRDNEQFF
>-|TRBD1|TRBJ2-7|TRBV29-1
TGCAGCCCTGGCCGACAGGGCACCTACGAGCAGTACTTC
CSPGRQGTYEQYF
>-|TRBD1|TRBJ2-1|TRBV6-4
TGTGCCAGCAGCCCTTCAATTTCAGGGGGCAATGAGCAGTTCTTC
CASSPSISGGNEQFF
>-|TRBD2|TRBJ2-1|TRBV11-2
TGTGCCAGCAGCAAAAGGCCAGCGGGAGGAGGCAATGAGCAGTTCTTC
CASSKRPAGGGNEQFF
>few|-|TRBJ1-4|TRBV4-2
TGTGCCAGCAGCCAATCAGGATATAGGGGAGGTGAAAAACTGTTTTTT
CASSQSGYRGGEKLFF
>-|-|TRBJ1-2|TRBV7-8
TGTGCCAGCAGCTTAGGGCACACAACCAGCTATGGCTACACCTTC
CASSLGHTTSYGYTF
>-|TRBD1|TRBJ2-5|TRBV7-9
TGTGCCAGCAGTCCGACAGGGGAAGAGACCCAGTACTTC
CASSPTGEETQYF
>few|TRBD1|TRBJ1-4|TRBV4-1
TGCGCCAGCAGCCAAGTGGGACAGACGAATGAAAAACTGTTTTTT
CASSQVGQTNEKLFF